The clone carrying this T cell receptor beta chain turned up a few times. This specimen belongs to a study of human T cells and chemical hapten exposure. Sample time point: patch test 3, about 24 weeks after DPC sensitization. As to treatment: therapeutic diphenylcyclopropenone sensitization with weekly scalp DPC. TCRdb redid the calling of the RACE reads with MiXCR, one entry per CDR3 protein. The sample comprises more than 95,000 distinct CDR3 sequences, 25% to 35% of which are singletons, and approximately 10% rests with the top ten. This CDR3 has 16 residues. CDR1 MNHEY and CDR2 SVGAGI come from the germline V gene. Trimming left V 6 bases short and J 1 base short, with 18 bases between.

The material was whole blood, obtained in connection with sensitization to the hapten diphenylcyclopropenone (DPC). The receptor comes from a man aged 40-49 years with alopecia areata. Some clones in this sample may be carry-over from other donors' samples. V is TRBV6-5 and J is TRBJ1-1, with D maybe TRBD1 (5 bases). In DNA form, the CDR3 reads TGTGCCAGCAGCAGACCCCTGGGGAGGGGGAACACTGAAGCTTTCTTT. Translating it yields CASSRPLGRGNTEAFF.